Listed below are T cell receptor beta chains from one sample, sequenced in a study of T-cell memory formation after mild COVID-19. Via MiXCR, TCRdb re-called the 5' RACE reads, giving one row per CDR3 protein. Of fewer than 700,000 distinct CDR3 sequences in the sample, less than 25% were seen once. Sequences were obtained from PBMCs or a T cell subset sorted from them (not recorded which). These receptor sequences come from an adult woman who had mild COVID-19 (a few samples of this study predate the infection). Cell type and time point are not known. CDR3s include the opening cysteine and the closing phenylalanine or tryptophan. Fields, in order: D gene, J gene, clone size, V gene, CDR3 DNA, CDR3 protein. The D gene is left open where the match is weak. Rows may omit the clone size; those that give it use once, few, many or a size class.

>-|TRBJ2-1|many|TRBV6-6
TGTGCCAGCAGTTATGAATTGAGCTCCTACAATGAGCAGTTCTTC
CASSYELSSYNEQFF
>-|TRBJ2-2|few|TRBV19
TGTGCCAGTAGTATTCAGGGGATCACCGGGGAGCTGTTTTTT
CASSIQGITGELFF
>TRBD1|TRBJ1-1|many|TRBV12-3/TRBV12-4
TGTGCCAGCAGTACAACAGGGGGCGTTGGCACTGAAGCTTTCTTT
CASSTTGGVGTEAFF
>-|TRBJ2-2|-|TRBV6-5
TGTGCCAGCGAGGGTACGAACACCGGGGAGCTGTTTTTT
CASEGTNTGELFF
>-|TRBJ1-2|-|TRBV12-3/TRBV12-4
TGTGCCAGCAGTTTAGATGGAGGGTCGGACGGCTACACCTTC
CASSLDGGSDGYTF
>-|TRBJ2-2|-|TRBV29-1
TGCAGCGTTGAAGCGACTACGAACACCGGGGAGCTGTTTTTT
CSVEATTNTGELFF
>-|TRBJ2-5|-|TRBV9
TGTGCCAGCAGCGTAGGGCCGGGGGAAGGAGAGACCCAGTACTTC
CASSVGPGEGETQYF
>-|TRBJ1-5|few|TRBV27
TGTGCCAGCAATACAGGGCGGGGTCAGCCCCAGCATTTT
CASNTGRGQPQHF
>-|TRBJ2-7|few|TRBV7-2
TGTGCCAGCAGCTTCCTCTGGGCCGATTCCTCCTACGAGCAGTACTTC
CASSFLWADSSYEQYF
>-|TRBJ1-1|few|TRBV5-1
TGCGCCAGCAGCTTAGGGTCAGCCCGCACTGAAGCTTTCTTT
CASSLGSARTEAFF
>TRBD1|TRBJ1-5|-|TRBV6-2/TRBV6-3
TGTGCCAGCAGTTGGACAGGGAATCAGCCCCAGCATTTT
CASSWTGNQPQHF
>-|TRBJ1-2|-|TRBV12-3/TRBV12-4
TGTGCCAGCAGGCCCCGCACTGGGGGGGCCTATGGCTACACCTTC
CASRPRTGGAYGYTF
>-|TRBJ2-6|-|TRBV12-3/TRBV12-4
TGTGCCAGCAGTCGCCAGCCCTCTGGGGCCAACGTCCTGACTTTC
CASSRQPSGANVLTF
>-|TRBJ1-1|-|TRBV9
TGTGCCAGCAGCGTAGGCTGGACCAGGAACACTGAAGCTTTCTTT
CASSVGWTRNTEAFF
>-|TRBJ1-1|-|TRBV13
TGTGCCAGCAGACAACTCGGTGAAGCTTTCTTT
CASRQLGEAFF
>-|TRBJ2-5|-|TRBV5-1
TGCGCCAGCAGCTTGGAACCTCCCCGACAGGAGACCCAGTACTTC
CASSLEPPRQETQYF
>TRBD2|TRBJ2-1|-|TRBV3-1
TGTGCCAGCAGCCGAAGTAAACTAGCGGGGGGCAATGAGCAGTTCTTC
CASSRSKLAGGNEQFF
>-|TRBJ2-6|-|TRBV5-1
TGCGCCAGCACCCCAACCGGACCCCCGGGAGGGGCCAACGTCCTGACTTTC
CASTPTGPPGGANVLTF
>TRBD1|TRBJ2-7|few|TRBV12-3/TRBV12-4
TGTGCCAGCACTACCGGGACAGGGGGTTTCCTCTCCTACGAGCAGTACTTC
CASTTGTGGFLSYEQYF
>-|TRBJ2-3|-|TRBV12-3/TRBV12-4
-
CASSTSGTGGSDTQYF
>-|TRBJ2-3|-|TRBV29-1
TGCAGCGTTGAAGACGCGCCTATTAATCCCTATACGCAGTATTTT
CSVEDAPINPYTQYF
>-|TRBJ2-3|few|TRBV15
TGTGCCACCAGCTCGAAGCACTCCACAGATACGCAGTATTTT
CATSSKHSTDTQYF
>-|TRBJ1-1|-|TRBV7-8
TGTGCCAGCGGCAGGGGTCCTGAAGCTTTCTTT
CASGRGPEAFF
>TRBD1|TRBJ2-1|-|TRBV4-1
TGCGCCAGCAGCCAAGCCCCGACCGGGACAGGGGGCAATGAGCAGTTCTTC
CASSQAPTGTGGNEQFF
>TRBD1|TRBJ2-5|few|TRBV11-1
TGTGCCAGCAGCTTAGCGCCGGGGGACAGGGGGTTTGAGACCCAGTACTTC
CASSLAPGDRGFETQYF
>-|TRBJ2-7|-|TRBV18
TGTGCCAGCTCACCAAGGGGACGCCTCCTGGGAAACGAGCAGTACTTC
CASSPRGRLLGNEQYF
>-|TRBJ1-1|few|TRBV19
TGTGCCAGTAGTTTACAGGTTTATACTGAAGCTTTCTTT
CASSLQVYTEAFF
>-|TRBJ2-3|-|TRBV27
TGTGCCAGCCTGAGGGTTGGTACAGATACGCAGTATTTT
CASLRVGTDTQYF
>-|TRBJ2-3|-|TRBV24-1
TGTGCCACCAGTGATCGTGGTGGGGGGGCCACCAGGTTGGATACGCAGTATTTT
CATSDRGGGATRLDTQYF
>-|TRBJ2-5|-|TRBV11-3
TGTGCCAGCAGCCCAGGCCCGCGGGGAGGAGAGACCCAGTACTTC
CASSPGPRGGETQYF
>TRBD2|TRBJ2-1|few|TRBV4-3
TGCGCCAGCAGCCAGACGGGTGGACTAGCGGGATATGAGCAGTTCTTC
CASSQTGGLAGYEQFF
>-|TRBJ1-5|-|TRBV12-3/TRBV12-4
TGTGCCAGCAGTTGGACGGATAGCAATCAGCCCCAGCATTTT
CASSWTDSNQPQHF
>TRBD2|TRBJ2-3|-|TRBV12-5
TGTGCTAGTGGCCCTGGGACTAGCTCGGAAGATACGCAGTATTTT
CASGPGTSSEDTQYF
>TRBD1|TRBJ2-7|few|TRBV7-9
TGTGCCAGCAGCCAGGACAGGGCCGAGCAGTACTTC
CASSQDRAEQYF
>TRBD1|TRBJ1-2|few|TRBV6-2/TRBV6-3
TGTGGCAGCAGGAAGCGACAGGGTGGCTACACCTTC
CGSRKRQGGYTF
>-|TRBJ2-4|few|TRBV2
TGTGCCAGCAGTGAGATGAACATTCAGTACTTC
CASSEMNIQYF
>-|TRBJ2-3|few|TRBV20-1
TGCAGTGCTAGAGATCCTGTGGGGTACACAGATACGCAGTATTTT
CSARDPVGYTDTQYF
>-|TRBJ1-1|-|TRBV9
TGTGCCAGCAGCTCCTTGCCGGGAACAATGAACACTGAAGCTTTCTTT
CASSSLPGTMNTEAFF
>TRBD2|TRBJ2-3|few|TRBV9
TGTGCCAGCAGCGGAGGGACTAGCGTAGATACGCAGTATTTT
CASSGGTSVDTQYF
>-|TRBJ1-5|few|TRBV30
TGTGCCTGGAGGGATGGGTTGAACCAGCATTTT
CAWRDGLNQHF
>-|TRBJ2-4|-|TRBV20-1
TGCAGTGCTTCACCCCGGGGTCGCGCGAGTAAAAACATTCAGTACTTC
CSASPRGRASKNIQYF
>TRBD2|TRBJ2-3|-|TRBV7-9
TGTGCCAGCAGCTTTCTAGCGGGAGAGGTAGATACGCAGTATTTT
CASSFLAGEVDTQYF
>TRBD1|TRBJ2-1|few|TRBV7-9
TGTGCCAGCAGCGCCCTACAGGGGATCTCCTACAATGAGCAGTTCTTC
CASSALQGISYNEQFF
>TRBD2|TRBJ2-3|large|TRBV20-1
TGCAGTGCTGGACAGATCGGCGGGGGGGCAGATACGCAGTATTTT
CSAGQIGGGADTQYF